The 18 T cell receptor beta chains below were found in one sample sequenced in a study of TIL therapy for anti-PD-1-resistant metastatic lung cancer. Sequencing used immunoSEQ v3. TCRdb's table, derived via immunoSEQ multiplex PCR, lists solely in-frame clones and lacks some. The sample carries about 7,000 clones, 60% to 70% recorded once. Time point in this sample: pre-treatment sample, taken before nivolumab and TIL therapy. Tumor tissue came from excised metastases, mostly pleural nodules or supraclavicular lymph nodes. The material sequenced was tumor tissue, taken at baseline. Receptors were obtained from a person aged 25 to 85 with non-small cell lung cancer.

The CDR3 nucleotides are TGCGCCAGCAGCTTGGAGCGGCGGGGTCGATACAATGAGCAGTTCTTC. Protein product: CASSLERRGRYNEQFF. The chain uses TRBV5-1 and TRBJ2-1, with TRBD2 as a possible D gene (6 bases). The V gene's germline CDR1 is SGHRS and CDR2 YFSETQ. The V end was cut by 0 bases, the J end by 4 bases, with 14 bases between. CDR3 length: 16 amino acids.

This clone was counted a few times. CDR3 amino acids: CASSFETGGYGYTF. The CDR3 bases are TGCGCCAGCAGCTTCGAGACAGGGGGCTATGGCTACACCTTC. The gene calls are TRBV5-1 and TRBJ1-2, with 9 bases identical to TRBD1. Looked up from germline, CDR1 is SGHRS and CDR2 is YFSETQ. V lost 2 bases, J lost 4 bases, and 3 bases stayed unmatched. The CDR3 loop spans 14 amino acids.

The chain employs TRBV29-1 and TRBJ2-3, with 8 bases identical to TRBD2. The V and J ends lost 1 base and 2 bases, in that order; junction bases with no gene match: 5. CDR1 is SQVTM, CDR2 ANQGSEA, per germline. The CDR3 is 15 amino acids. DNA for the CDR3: TGCAGCGTTGAAGGAGGTAGCGGGGACACAGATACGCAGTATTTT. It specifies CSVEGGSGDTDTQYF.

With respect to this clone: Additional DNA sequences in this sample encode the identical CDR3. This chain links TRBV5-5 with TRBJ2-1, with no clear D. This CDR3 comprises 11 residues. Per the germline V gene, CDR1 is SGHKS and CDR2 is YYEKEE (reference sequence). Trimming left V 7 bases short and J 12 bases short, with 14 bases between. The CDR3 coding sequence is TGTGCCAGCGACTCCGCAGGATCGCAGTTCTTC. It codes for CASDSAGSQFF.

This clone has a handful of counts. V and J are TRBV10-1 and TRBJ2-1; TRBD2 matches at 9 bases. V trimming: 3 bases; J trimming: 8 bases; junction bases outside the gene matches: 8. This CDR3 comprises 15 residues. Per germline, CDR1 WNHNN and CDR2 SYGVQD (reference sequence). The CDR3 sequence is CASSDRGRAGDEQFF. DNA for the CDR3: TGCGCCAGCAGTGACCGCGGGAGGGCCGGAGATGAGCAGTTCTTC.

The DNA of the CDR3 is TGTGCCAGAAGCTACGAGCAGTACTTC. Translation: CARSYEQYF. The chain has TRBV5-3 and TRBJ2-7; D remains ambiguous. TRBV5-3 is identified as an open reading frame with a role that is uncertain. The CDR3 covers 9 residues. Trimming took 3 bases from V and 5 from J, leaving 0 bases between them.

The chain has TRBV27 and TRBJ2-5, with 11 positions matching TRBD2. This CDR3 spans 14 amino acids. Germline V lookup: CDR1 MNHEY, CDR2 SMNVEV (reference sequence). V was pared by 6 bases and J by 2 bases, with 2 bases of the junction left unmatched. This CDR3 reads CASSGLAGQETQYF. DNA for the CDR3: TGTGCCAGCAGCGGACTAGCGGGTCAAGAGACCCAGTACTTC.

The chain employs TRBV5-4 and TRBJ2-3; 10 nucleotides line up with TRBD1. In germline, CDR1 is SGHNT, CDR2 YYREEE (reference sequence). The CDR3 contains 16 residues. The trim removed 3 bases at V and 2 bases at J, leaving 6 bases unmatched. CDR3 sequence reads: CASSYDRGLFTDTQYF. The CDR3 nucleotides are TGTGCCAGCAGCTACGACAGGGGGCTATTCACAGATACGCAGTATTTT.

In nucleotides, the CDR3 is TGCAGTGCTAGTACGGGAGTAGCCAAAAACATTCAGTACTTC. This encodes CSASTGVAKNIQYF. This chain connects TRBV20-1 to TRBJ2-4; D may be TRBD2 (6 bases). Germline CDR1 reads DFQATT; CDR2 reads SNEGSKA (reference sequence). The CDR3 is 14 residues long. With 3 bases removed from V and 0 bases from J, the gap between germline ends came to 9 bases.

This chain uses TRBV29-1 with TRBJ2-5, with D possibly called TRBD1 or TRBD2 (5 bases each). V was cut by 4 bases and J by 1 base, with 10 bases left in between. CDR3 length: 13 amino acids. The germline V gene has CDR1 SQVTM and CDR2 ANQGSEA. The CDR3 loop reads CSVVGGVQETQYF. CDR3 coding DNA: TGCAGCGTTGTTGGGGGAGTCCAAGAGACCCAGTACTTC.

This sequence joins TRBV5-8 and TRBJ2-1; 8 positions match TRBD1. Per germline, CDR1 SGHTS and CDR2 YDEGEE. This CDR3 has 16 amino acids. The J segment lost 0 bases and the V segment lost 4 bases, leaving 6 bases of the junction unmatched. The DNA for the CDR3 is TGTGCCAGCAGCCCCTGGACAGGGAGCTCCTACAATGAGCAGTTCTTC. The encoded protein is CASSPWTGSSYNEQFF.

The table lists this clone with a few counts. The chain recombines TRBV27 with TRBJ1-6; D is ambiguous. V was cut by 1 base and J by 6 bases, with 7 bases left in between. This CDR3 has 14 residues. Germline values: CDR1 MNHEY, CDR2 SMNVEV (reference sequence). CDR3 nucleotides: TGTGCCAGCAGTTTATTAAGGGTTAATTCACCCCTCCACTTT. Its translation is CASSLLRVNSPLHF.

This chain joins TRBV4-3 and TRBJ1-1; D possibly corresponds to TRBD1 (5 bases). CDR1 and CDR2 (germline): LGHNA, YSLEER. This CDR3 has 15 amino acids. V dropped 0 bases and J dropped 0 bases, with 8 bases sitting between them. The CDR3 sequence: CASSQEAGMNTEAFF. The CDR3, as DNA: TGCGCCAGCAGCCAAGAGGCAGGGATGAACACTGAAGCTTTCTTT.

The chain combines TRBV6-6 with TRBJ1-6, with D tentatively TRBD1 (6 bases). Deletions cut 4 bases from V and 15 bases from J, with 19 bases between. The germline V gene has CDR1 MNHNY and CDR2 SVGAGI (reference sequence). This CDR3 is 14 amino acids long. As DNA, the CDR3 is TGTGCCAGCAGTTCCGGACAGAGTGTATATAACCTCCACTTT. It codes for CASSSGQSVYNLHF.

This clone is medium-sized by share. As DNA, the CDR3 is TGCGCCAGCAGCCCCCAGGTGACAGGGGAGACCCAGTACTTC. Its protein product is CASSPQVTGETQYF. This chain links TRBV4-3 with TRBJ2-5; 7 bases match TRBD1. V shed 4 bases and J 5 bases; nucleotides not matched to a gene: 7. The CDR3 loop spans 14 amino acids. CDR1 is LGHNA and CDR2 is YSLEER in the germline V gene.

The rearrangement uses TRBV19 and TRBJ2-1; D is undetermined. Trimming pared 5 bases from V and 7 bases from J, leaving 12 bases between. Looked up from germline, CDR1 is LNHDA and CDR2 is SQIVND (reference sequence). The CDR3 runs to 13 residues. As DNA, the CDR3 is TGTGCCAGTAGTCCGTCACCCCAAAATGAGCAGTTCTTC. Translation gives CASSPSPQNEQFF.

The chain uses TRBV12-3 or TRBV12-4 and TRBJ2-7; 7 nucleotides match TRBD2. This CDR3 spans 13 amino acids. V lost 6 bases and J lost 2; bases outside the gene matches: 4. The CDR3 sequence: CASSPGRAYEQYF. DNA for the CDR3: TGTGCCAGCAGCCCAGGGAGGGCCTACGAGCAGTACTTC.

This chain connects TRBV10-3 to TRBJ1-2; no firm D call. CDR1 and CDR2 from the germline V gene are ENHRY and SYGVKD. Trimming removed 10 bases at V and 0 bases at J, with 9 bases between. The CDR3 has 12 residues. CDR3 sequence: CANNGANYGYTF. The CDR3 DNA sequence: TGTGCCAATAACGGCGCTAACTATGGCTACACCTTC.